This paragraph reports one T cell receptor beta chain. Its antigen remains unknown. CDR3 length: 14 residues. The V end was cut by 2 bases, the J end by 7 bases, with 13 bases between. Per germline, CDR1 SNHLY and CDR2 FYNNEI. This sample is drawn from a study of cytomegalovirus exposure and HLA in healthy donors. The PCR used 60 Vbeta and 13 Jbeta primers. TCRdb's table, derived via immunoSEQ multiplex PCR, lists solely in-frame clones and lacks some. The data show around 130,000 clones, about three quarters seen once. The study, taken as a whole, reports: Beyond CMV serostatus, there was no information to go on about immune exposure. A later analysis associated approximately 17,000 TCR beta sequences with HLA alleles at a 0.05 false discovery rate.

The sequenced sample was PBMCs. This clonotype was sampled from a man in his forties in good health and CMV-seronegative. The rearrangement uses TRBV2 and TRBJ2-3; D possibly corresponds to TRBD2 (5 bases). The chain's CDR3 is CASSETSGVNTQYF. The DNA of the CDR3 is TGTGCCAGCAGTGAAACTAGTGGGGTAAATACGCAGTATTTT.